This T cell receptor beta chain was profiled in a study of identical twins. CDR3 length: 14 amino acids. CDR1 and CDR2 (germline): SGHTA, FQGNSA. V was clipped by 5 bases and J by 4 bases, with 14 bases between them. TCRdb called the 5' RACE reads again in MiXCR, with one record for every CDR3 protein. This repertoire shows about 700,000 distinct CDR3 sequences, 6.1% found once; its top ten account for around 1.7%. This clonotype appeared many times. What it recognizes is unknown. Study-level findings and limits: Conclusions relied on cross-sectional statistical analysis, not following the same donors. Excess sharing between twins was weaker in beta out-of-frame sequences. Analyses based on zero insertions could be partly confounded by invariant MAIT and iNKT cells. It was out-of-frame TCR alpha sharing in monozygotic twins that models underestimated.

The sequenced sample was naive T cells sorted from blood. This TCR came from a young man in good health. V usage is TRBV7-2 and J usage is TRBJ1-2; D not certain. This CDR3 reads CASSPSTVGYGYTF. DNA for the CDR3: TGTGCCAGCAGCCCTTCAACAGTTGGCTATGGCTACACCTTC. The whole variable domain, filled in from reference TRBV7-2 and TRBJ1-2, reads GAGVSQSPSNKVTEKGKDVELRCDPISGHTALYWYRQSLGQGLEFLIYFQGNSAPDKSGLPSDRFSAERTGGSVSTLTIQRTQQEDSAVYLCASSPSTVGYGYTFGSGTRLTVV.